The 19 T cell receptor beta chains given below trace back to one sample, sequenced in a study of blood T cell repertoires in COVID-19. Sequencing was performed with immunoSEQ multiplex PCR; in TCRdb, only in-frame clones are kept and a portion is missing. The sample includes 150,000 to 250,000 clones, 75% to 90% seen only once; the top ten take about 2.2%. Sequencing used PBMCs or T cells enriched from blood (not recorded which). Receptors originate from a young woman who had recovered from COVID-19.

CDR3 region: CASSVYYEQYF. In DNA form, the CDR3 reads TGTGCCAGCAGCGTATACTACGAGCAGTACTTC. The gene calls are TRBV9 and TRBJ2-7; D remains ambiguous. The CDR3 runs to 11 residues. Trimming pared 1 base from V and 3 bases from J, leaving 2 bases between. CDR1 is SGDLS, CDR2 YYNGEE, per germline.

The V call is TRBV5-1, the J call TRBJ2-7; 8 bases match TRBD1. V lost 4 bases and J lost 0; bases outside the gene matches: 6. Germline loops: CDR1 SGHRS, CDR2 YFSETQ. The CDR3 is made up of 15 amino acids. DNA for the CDR3: TGCGCCAGCAGCGCCCGGACAGGGCCCTCCTACGAGCAGTACTTC. This codes for CASSARTGPSYEQYF. Drawing the rest from reference TRBV5-1 and TRBJ2-7, the complete variable domain is KAGVTQTPRYLIKTRGQQVTLSCSPISGHRSVSWYQQTPGQGLQFLFEYFSETQRNKGNFPGRFSGRQFSNSRSEMNVSTLELGDSALYLCASSARTGPSYEQYFGPGTRLTVT.

This chain connects TRBV3-1 (or the pseudogene TRBV3-2) to TRBJ2-7; possibly TRBD1 for D (6 bases). The CDR3 is 14 residues long. Trimming cost V 2 bases and J 2 bases, with 10 bases left between them. Germline V gene sequence: CDR1 LGHDT, CDR2 YNNKEL (reference sequence). CDR3 in amino acids: CASSQTRTAYEQYF. CDR3 coding DNA: TGTGCCAGCAGCCAAACGCGGACAGCCTACGAGCAGTACTTC.

This sequence joins TRBV7-3 and TRBJ2-4; D not resolved. This CDR3 region has 15 residues. With 5 bases removed from V and 8 bases from J, the gap between germline ends came to 19 bases. Germline V CDR1 and CDR2: SGHTA, FQGTGA. CDR3 loop: CASSHDGRPSDIQYF. CDR3 coding DNA: TGTGCCAGCAGCCACGATGGCAGGCCCTCAGACATTCAGTACTTC.

V usage is TRBV19 and J usage is TRBJ1-1, with TRBD1 matching over 12 bases. The CDR3 spans 16 residues. CDR1 and CDR2 from the germline V gene are LNHDA and SQIVND (reference sequence). The V gene end was trimmed by 5 bases and the J gene end by 6 bases; junction bases not matched to a gene: 10. As DNA, the CDR3 is TGTGCCAGTAGTCTGACCGGGACAGGGGGCCGCGCTGAAGCTTTCTTT. It specifies CASSLTGTGGRAEAFF. The full variable domain, with the rest looked up from reference TRBV19 and TRBJ1-1, is DGGITQSPKYLFRKEGQNVTLSCEQNLNHDAMYWYRQDPGQGLRLIYYSQIVNDFQKGDIAEGYSVSREKKESFPLTVTSAQKNPTAFYLCASSLTGTGGRAEAFFGQGTRLTVV.

The chain carries TRBV7-2 and TRBJ1-2, with a tentative D call TRBD1 (5 bases). V lost 1 base, J lost 6 bases, and 12 bases lay in between. The CDR3 is 14 amino acids. The germline V gene encodes CDR1 SGHTA and CDR2 FQGNSA. The CDR3 reads CASSLGLGGDGYTF. Here the CDR3 DNA reads TGTGCCAGCAGCTTAGGACTTGGGGGGGATGGCTACACCTTC.

The J gene is TRBJ1-1, the V gene TRBV19, with D perhaps TRBD1 (6 bases). Germline V gene lookup returns CDR1 LNHDA and CDR2 SQIVND (reference sequence). V gave up 4 bases and J gave up 4 bases, with 7 bases separating them. The CDR3 is 12 amino acids. CDR3 region: CASSKGGTEAFF. The CDR3 DNA sequence: TGTGCCAGTAGTAAAGGGGGCACTGAAGCTTTCTTT.

This clone was observed a single time. This sequence joins TRBV4-3 and TRBJ1-6, with TRBD1 as a possible D gene (6 bases). The length of the CDR3 is 15 residues. Germline V gives CDR1 LGHNA, CDR2 YSLEER. V was cut by 7 bases and J by 3 bases, with 13 bases left in between. Here the CDR3 reads CASTTTGSYNSPLHF. Written as DNA, the CDR3 is TGCGCCAGCACCACGACAGGCAGCTATAATTCACCCCTCCACTTT.

This chain connects TRBV4-3 to TRBJ2-2, with D possibly TRBD1 on 7 matching bases. Germline CDR1 LGHNA, CDR2 YSLEER. Trimming removed 3 bases from V and 5 bases from J, with 16 bases in between. The CDR3 totals 16 residues. Here the CDR3 reads CASSQLNRGGTGELFF. In DNA form, the CDR3 reads TGCGCCAGCAGCCAGTTGAACAGGGGAGGTACCGGGGAGCTGTTTTTT.

The rearrangement links TRBV15 to TRBJ2-7; no clear D gene. The CDR3 totals 16 residues. From germline, CDR1 is LNHNV and CDR2 YYDKDF (reference sequence). V shed 0 bases and J shed 4 bases, with 16 bases lying between them. The chain's CDR3 is CATSRDEIKNDYEQYF. In DNA, the CDR3 is TGTGCCACCAGCAGAGATGAGATTAAGAACGATTACGAGCAGTACTTC.

The J gene is TRBJ2-5, the V gene TRBV6-5; 8 nucleotides align to TRBD1. There are 15 residues in the CDR3. V shed 2 bases and J 5 bases; nucleotides not matched to a gene: 7. Germline V gene lookup returns CDR1 MNHEY and CDR2 SVGAGI. The CDR3 DNA follows: TGTGCCAGCAGTTACGCCGGGACAGGCCCCGAGACCCAGTACTTC. Its translation: CASSYAGTGPETQYF.

The rearrangement links TRBV6-1 to TRBJ1-1; TRBD1 matches 10 bases. V gave up 3 bases and J gave up 1 base; unmatched junction bases: 2. The CDR3 totals 15 residues. Germline V CDR1 and CDR2: MNHNS, SASEGT. The CDR3, as DNA: TGTGCCAGCAGTGACCGACAGGGGGCGAACACTGAAGCTTTCTTT. Amino acid sequence: CASSDRQGANTEAFF.

J is TRBJ1-5 and V is TRBV2; TRBD1 agrees at 7 bases. Germline V lookup: CDR1 SNHLY, CDR2 FYNNEI. This CDR3 is 14 amino acids long. V was pared by 3 bases and J by 4 bases, with 3 bases of the junction left unmatched. The chain's CDR3 is CASSEGQPNQPQHF. DNA of the CDR3: TGTGCCAGCAGTGAGGGACAGCCTAATCAGCCCCAGCATTTT.

This chain connects TRBV6-5 to TRBJ1-1; 7 bases are shared with TRBD1. With 8 bases clipped from V and 0 bases from J, the junction kept 3 bases outside the gene matches. Germline CDR1 reads MNHEY; CDR2 reads SVGAGI. This CDR3 region has 13 residues. The CDR3 nucleotides are TGTGCCAGCGGGGGACAGATGAACACTGAAGCTTTCTTT. Its translation: CASGGQMNTEAFF.

The chain combines TRBV6-5 with TRBJ1-1; no clear D gene. The germline V gene has CDR1 MNHEY and CDR2 SVGAGI. V was trimmed by 7 bases and J by 0 bases, leaving 9 bases between them. The CDR3 runs 13 residues. The CDR3: CASMWGVNTEAFF. CDR3 DNA sequence: TGTGCCAGCATGTGGGGAGTGAACACTGAAGCTTTCTTT.

The chain has TRBV4-3 and TRBJ2-2, with 7 bases aligning to TRBD2. The CDR3 is 15 amino acids. Trimming cost V 4 bases and J 3 bases; bases outside gene matches: 5. Germline V gene data show CDR1 as LGHNA and CDR2 as YSLEER. In DNA form, the CDR3 reads TGCGCCAGCAGCCTGGGAGGGCCCGACACCGGGGAGCTGTTTTTT. Its translation: CASSLGGPDTGELFF.

CDR3 nucleotide sequence: TGTGCCTGGAGTCGAAGGGGGCGAGTTAATTCCGGGGAGCTGTTTTTT. Encoded protein: CAWSRRGRVNSGELFF. The chain employs TRBV30 and TRBJ2-2; 7 bases fit TRBD1. The CDR3 is made up of 16 amino acids. Looked up from germline, CDR1 is GTSNPN and CDR2 is SVGIG (reference sequence). Trimming cost V 2 bases and J 6 bases; bases outside gene matches: 12.

The chain is built from TRBV28 and TRBJ1-3; the match to TRBD1 covers 7 bases. In germline, CDR1 is MDHEN, CDR2 SYDVKM. The CDR3 covers 15 residues. J gave up 0 bases and V 5 bases, and 4 bases lay outside the gene matches. CDR3 nucleotide sequence: TGTGCCAGCAGTCCAGACAGGGTCTCTGGAAACACCATATATTTT. Its protein is CASSPDRVSGNTIYF. The whole variable domain, filled in from reference TRBV28 and TRBJ1-3, reads DVKVTQSSRYLVKRTGEKVFLECVQDMDHENMFWYRQDPGLGLRLIYFSYDVKMKEKGDIPEGYSVSREKKERFSLILESASTNQTSMYLCASSPDRVSGNTIYFGEGSWLTVV.

The CDR3 nucleotides are TGTGCCAGCAGCCAAGATTCCTCAACTAATGAAAAACTGTTTTTT. It yields the protein CASSQDSSTNEKLFF. The chain is built from TRBV3-1 (or the pseudogene TRBV3-2) and TRBJ1-4, with D unclear. Trimming took off 0 bases at V and 0 bases at J, with 5 bases between the two ends. The germline V gene has CDR1 LGHDT and CDR2 YNNKEL (reference sequence). The CDR3 totals 15 residues.